Shown below are 30 T cell receptor beta chains from a single sample sequenced in a study of persistence of HIV-infected CD4 T cells. Cells were stimulated with overlapping HIV-1 Gag 15-mer peptides. Responding CD4+ T cells were sorted by upregulation of both CD40 ligand and CD69. Sequencing used immunoSEQ version 4 in survey mode. The repertoire was sequenced with immunoSEQ multiplex PCR; TCRdb's copy has only in-frame clones and lacks some. Among fewer than 35,000 clones listed, around 70% were seen once. These receptors lack a known antigen. This specimen was CD4+ T cells sorted from PBMCs after approximately 19-hour stimulation, taken from a patient who received antiretroviral therapy. These receptors came from an adult man with HIV who was CMV-seropositive.

V usage is TRBV7-9 and J usage is TRBJ1-4; D is unresolved. The CDR3 runs 17 residues. V dropped 5 bases and J dropped 2 bases, with 18 bases sitting between them. Per the germline V gene, CDR1 is SEHNR and CDR2 is FQNEAQ (reference sequence). CDR3 sequence: CASSQPWQETTNEKLFF. CDR3 bases: TGTGCCAGCAGCCAGCCGTGGCAGGAGACCACTAATGAAAAACTGTTTTTT.

The CDR3 nucleotides are TGTGCCAGCAGCCCTAGAGCTAGCAGATACACAGATACGCAGTATTTT. Translation gives CASSPRASRYTDTQYF. The V gene is TRBV7-3, the J gene TRBJ2-3; possible D gene TRBD2, 5 bases. The CDR3 is 16 residues long. Germline CDR1 reads SGHTA; CDR2 reads FQGTGA. V lost 5 bases, J lost 2 bases, and 17 bases lay in between.

This clone was detected a few times. J is TRBJ1-2 and V is TRBV7-9; D may be TRBD1 (5 bases). The CDR3 consists of 16 residues. Germline lookup yields CDR1 SEHNR and CDR2 FQNEAQ (reference sequence). Trimming removed 3 bases at V and 5 bases at J, with 19 bases between. The chain's CDR3 is CASSFSGTDTSYGYTF. The CDR3 bases are TGTGCCAGCAGCTTCTCCGGGACCGATACAAGTTATGGCTACACCTTC.

The rearrangement uses TRBV7-8 and TRBJ1-1; TRBD1 matches 11 bases. With V trimmed by 1 base and J by 7 bases, 5 bases remained unmatched. The CDR3 sequence is 15 residues long. The germline CDR1 and CDR2 sequences are SGHVS and FQNEAQ. CDR3 amino acids: CASSLVSGTGGEAFF. The CDR3 DNA is TGTGCCAGCAGCTTAGTTTCCGGGACAGGGGGTGAAGCTTTCTTT.

This chain joins TRBV10-3 and TRBJ1-5, with D tentatively TRBD1 (6 bases). Germline assignment: CDR1 ENHRY and CDR2 SYGVKD. V lost 3 bases and J lost 0, with 12 bases in between. The CDR3 is 16 amino acids. CDR3 region: CAISDTGTYSNQPQHF. The CDR3 nucleotides are TGTGCCATCAGTGACACAGGGACGTATAGCAATCAGCCCCAGCATTTT.

This clone was counted between two and nine times. This chain links TRBV12-3 or TRBV12-4 with TRBJ1-6; unclear D gene. The CDR3 extends over 13 amino acids. Trimming stripped 3 bases from V and 7 bases from J, with 7 bases between. The CDR3 DNA is TGTGCCAGCAGTTTTATGGGGAATTCACCCCTCCACTTT. It yields the protein CASSFMGNSPLHF.

V and J are TRBV18 and TRBJ2-4; D possibly uses TRBD1 or TRBD2 (5 bases each). Trimming shortened V by 6 bases and J by 6 bases, and 12 bases separated the two germline ends. Germline V gene lookup returns CDR1 KGHSH and CDR2 LQKENI. This CDR3 is built from 13 residues. CDR3 sequence reads: CASSGDRGNIQYF. In DNA, the CDR3 is TGTGCCAGCTCGGGAGACAGAGGAAACATTCAGTACTTC.

The chain joins TRBV28 to TRBJ1-2, with unresolved D. The CDR3 has 14 amino acids. Germline-derived CDR1 and CDR2 are MDHEN and SYDVKM. V lost 5 bases and J lost 2, with 12 bases in between. This CDR3 is CASSTLETNYGYTF. For the CDR3, the DNA is TGTGCCAGCAGTACCCTGGAGACAAACTATGGCTACACCTTC.

This clone was counted between two and nine times. The rearrangement links TRBV4-2 to TRBJ1-1; no reliable D call. Trimming removed 0 bases at V and 10 bases at J, with 9 bases between. The CDR3 totals 12 residues. In germline, CDR1 is LGHNA, CDR2 YNFKEQ. CDR3 bases: TGTGCCAGCAGCCAAGATCAGTATGCAGCTTTCTTT. Protein: CASSQDQYAAFF.

This clone has a handful of counts. The chain is built from TRBV27 and TRBJ1-6; D may be TRBD1 (5 bases). Germline loops: CDR1 MNHEY, CDR2 SMNVEV (reference sequence). CDR3 size: 15 residues. The ends were cut back, 3 bases at V and 9 bases at J, with 15 bases in the middle. The CDR3 DNA reads TGTGCCAGCAGTTTCCGACAGCTTGACGGTTCACCCCTCCACTTT. Translating gives CASSFRQLDGSPLHF.

This rearrangement joins TRBV11-2 to TRBJ2-1, with D perhaps matching TRBD1 (7 bases). Germline CDR1 and CDR2: SGHAT and FQNNGV. This CDR3 has 16 residues. V was clipped by 2 bases and J by 8 bases, with 19 bases between them. CDR3 DNA: TGTGCCAGCAGCTTATCGGGGCAGGGGGGTTTAGATGAGCAGTTCTTC. This encodes CASSLSGQGGLDEQFF.

This clone was detected a few times. The rearrangement links TRBV24-1 to TRBJ2-5, with a tentative D call TRBD1 (5 bases). Germline V gives CDR1 KGHDR, CDR2 SFDVKD. This CDR3 has 15 amino acids. Trimming shortened V by 7 bases and J by 2 bases, and 16 bases separated the two germline ends. The CDR3 DNA is TGTGCCACCAGCCACAGTCAGGGTCTACAAGAGACCCAGTACTTC. It is translated as CATSHSQGLQETQYF.

The chain links TRBV4-1 to TRBJ2-7; unclear D gene. The CDR3 is 16 residues long. V was cut by 4 bases and J by 3 bases, with 19 bases left in between. CDR1 is MGHRA, CDR2 YSYEKL, per germline. This chain's CDR3 is CASSPTDQKWIYEQYF. Written as DNA, the CDR3 is TGCGCCAGCAGCCCGACTGACCAGAAGTGGATCTACGAGCAGTACTTC.

This chain connects TRBV4-1 to TRBJ2-1, with D possibly called TRBD1 or TRBD2 (6 bases each). V was cut by 4 bases and J by 2 bases, with 15 bases left in between. The germline V gene encodes CDR1 MGHRA and CDR2 YSYEKL. The CDR3 covers 16 residues. CDR3 sequence reads: CASSLTRGVAYNEQFF. CDR3 sequence (DNA): TGCGCCAGCAGCCTTACAAGGGGGGTTGCCTACAATGAGCAGTTCTTC.

This chain joins TRBV6-5 and TRBJ1-1; unclear D gene. The CDR3 is 15 amino acids. The germline CDR1 and CDR2 sequences are MNHEY and SVGAGI. Trimming removed 1 base at V and 0 bases at J, with 9 bases between. CDR3 sequence reads: CASSYYGRVNTEAFF. CDR3 nucleotides: TGTGCCAGCAGTTACTATGGGAGGGTGAACACTGAAGCTTTCTTT.

A remark on this clone: One end of the junction fails to match germline, which may point to a read error. The chain couples TRBV6-5 to TRBJ2-7, with unresolved D. This CDR3 contains 13 residues. Looked up from germline, CDR1 is MNHEY and CDR2 is SVGAGI. As DNA, the CDR3 is TGTGCCAGCCATTTTGGGGAAACCTATGAGCAGTACTTC. Residues: CASHFGETYEQYF.

The chain joins TRBV25-1 to TRBJ1-6; D is possibly TRBD1 (5 bases). CDR3 length equals 14 residues. CDR1 is MGHDK, CDR2 SYGVNS, per germline. V was clipped by 1 base and J by 6 bases, with 7 bases between them. The CDR3 protein is CASSELGVNSPLHF. CDR3 bases: TGTGCCAGCAGTGAATTGGGGGTTAATTCACCCCTCCACTTT.

This chain links TRBV5-8 with TRBJ2-1; maybe TRBD1 (6 bases). This CDR3 comprises 15 residues. Germline V lookup: CDR1 SGHTS, CDR2 YDEGEE. V was shortened by 6 bases and J by 0 bases, with 13 bases between the two germline ends. CDR3 DNA: TGTGCCAGCAACAGAGACAGGAGCTCCTACAATGAGCAGTTCTTC. It is translated as CASNRDRSSYNEQFF.

The CDR3 DNA is TGTGCCAGCACCTCGGCCACTCGGGACATTCAGTACTTC. Protein: CASTSATRDIQYF. The chain is built from TRBV12-3 or TRBV12-4 and TRBJ2-4; D is ambiguous. Trimming left V 7 bases short and J 8 bases short, with 15 bases between. The CDR3 runs to 13 residues.

This chain joins TRBV27 and TRBJ1-2, with TRBD1 matching over 7 bases. Germline V gene sequence: CDR1 MNHEY, CDR2 SMNVEV (reference sequence). V dropped 10 bases and J dropped 4; count of bases not matched to a gene: 9. CDR3 length: 13 residues. DNA of the CDR3: TGTGCCACGACCGGGGACAGAGCCTATGGCTACACCTTC. This translates into CATTGDRAYGYTF.

V is TRBV4-1 and J is TRBJ2-2; D remains unclear. Germline V lookup: CDR1 MGHRA, CDR2 YSYEKL. The CDR3 runs 14 residues. Deletions cut 2 bases from V and 4 bases from J, with 8 bases between. As DNA, the CDR3 is TGCGCCAGCAGCCAATATGATCCCACCGGGGAGCTGTTTTTT. It encodes CASSQYDPTGELFF.

The chain combines TRBV28 with TRBJ2-7; D tentatively fits TRBD1 or TRBD2 (5 bases each). The V gene lost 7 bases and the J gene lost 0 bases, with 19 bases spanning the gap. Germline V lookup: CDR1 MDHEN, CDR2 SYDVKM. The length of the CDR3 is 16 residues. CDR3 sequence: CASNSLPGASSYEQYF. In DNA, the CDR3 is TGTGCCAGCAACTCCCTCCCCGGGGCTAGCTCCTACGAGCAGTACTTC.

The chain joins TRBV2 to TRBJ1-4; TRBD1 might be the D (5 bases). V lost 5 bases, J lost 3 bases, and 13 bases lay in between. The CDR3 extends over 15 amino acids. Looked up from germline, CDR1 is SNHLY and CDR2 is FYNNEI. CDR3 loop: CASSLETGPNEKLFF. CDR3 DNA: TGTGCCAGCAGTCTAGAAACAGGTCCTAATGAAAAACTGTTTTTT.

The chain couples TRBV2 to TRBJ2-6; D is possibly TRBD2 (5 bases). This CDR3 spans 17 amino acids. V was trimmed by 8 bases and J by 0 bases, leaving 17 bases between them. Per germline, CDR1 SNHLY and CDR2 FYNNEI. Here the CDR3 reads CASGESTYISGANVLTF. CDR3 in DNA: TGTGCCAGCGGGGAGTCCACATACATCTCTGGGGCCAACGTCCTGACTTTC.

A few counts support this clone. This sequence joins TRBV5-1 and TRBJ1-1; D remains unclear. Germline loops: CDR1 SGHRS, CDR2 YFSETQ. Trimming cost V 5 bases and J 1 base, with 15 bases left between them. The CDR3 is 15 amino acids. The CDR3 sequence: CASSPSHSPNTEAFF. CDR3 DNA: TGCGCCAGCAGTCCGTCTCACAGCCCGAACACTGAAGCTTTCTTT.

The chain is built from TRBV6-6 and TRBJ1-5; D perhaps matches TRBD1 (5 bases). Germline assignment: CDR1 MNHNY and CDR2 SVGAGI (reference sequence). V was cut by 5 bases and J by 3 bases, with 11 bases left in between. CDR3 length: 14 amino acids. The DNA of the CDR3 is TGTGCCAGCAGTCTTAAAGGGGACAATCAGCCCCAGCATTTT. Its translation is CASSLKGDNQPQHF.

This clone was picked up one time. The chain is built from TRBV14 and TRBJ2-7, with 16 bases matching TRBD2. V shed 4 bases and J 2 bases; nucleotides not matched to a gene: 8. CDR3 length: 18 residues. Germline-derived CDR1 and CDR2 are SGHDN and FVKESK. This chain's CDR3 is CASSLSGTSGGGPYEQYF. In DNA, the CDR3 is TGTGCCAGCAGCCTCTCCGGGACTAGCGGGGGGGGGCCCTACGAGCAGTACTTC.

This sequence joins TRBV12-5 and TRBJ2-1; D not certain. Germline CDR1 LGHNT, CDR2 FRNRAP. V was cut by 2 bases and J by 6 bases, with 11 bases left in between. This CDR3 has 14 amino acids. The CDR3 DNA is TGTGCTAGTGGTTTGTTATTAGTGGTCAATGAGCAGTTCTTC. This translates into CASGLLLVVNEQFF.

The V gene is TRBV4-2, the J gene TRBJ1-1; D is perhaps TRBD1 (5 bases). The CDR3 sequence is 19 residues long. Per the germline V gene, CDR1 is LGHNA and CDR2 is YNFKEQ. The ends were cut back, 3 bases at V and 1 base at J, with 24 bases in the middle. The CDR3 nucleotides read TGTGCCAGCAGCCAGATCCGGGACTCCAGGGTGGGAGAGAACACTGAAGCTTTCTTT. Encoded protein: CASSQIRDSRVGENTEAFF.

This chain links TRBV5-1 with TRBJ1-2; TRBD1 might be the D (5 bases). Germline CDR1 is SGHRS and CDR2 is YFSETQ. V shed 0 bases and J shed 6 bases, with 21 bases lying between them. The CDR3 is 17 amino acids. The CDR3 sequence is CASSLGLNMGGNDGYTF. Here the CDR3 DNA reads TGCGCCAGCAGCTTGGGGTTAAATATGGGGGGAAATGATGGCTACACCTTC.